Sequencing of this TCR beta chain was carried out in a study of molecular identifiers for immune sequencing clone quantification. Study-level findings and limits: Among 930,000 or so naive cells, as was reported, spiked Jurkat TCR RNA from one cell was detectable.

For this clonotype: Its cognate antigen is unknown.

The CDR3 consists of 15 residues. In germline, CDR1 is KGHSH, CDR2 LQKENI. Trimming left V 0 bases short and J 4 bases short, with 13 bases between. Bulk TCR library preparation followed previously described methods with listed TCR primers. A single record per CDR3 protein comes from TCRdb applying MiXCR to the PCR reads. The table records hundreds of thousands of distinct CDR3 sequences, roughly 25% of them present only once. This TCR was sampled from a human donor in good health. Some libraries in this study had Jurkat cell RNA spiked in. Material for sequencing was naive CD8+ T cells from blood, with Jurkat cell RNA spiked in. Subset reported: FACS-sorted CD8+CD4-CCR7+CD45RA+ naive T cells. The chain carries TRBV18 and TRBJ2-7; D uncertain. CDR3 DNA: TGTGCCAGCTCACCACCGCTCATGACTGATTACGAGCAGTACTTC. Translation: CASSPPLMTDYEQYF.